These 3 T cell receptor beta chains came from one sample sequenced in a study of identical twins. Each CDR3 protein is one row after TCRdb ran MiXCR on the 5' RACE reads. The repertoire holds approximately 220,000 distinct CDR3 sequences, with around 10% as singletons. The sample comprised memory (CD45RO+) T cells sorted from blood. These receptors all stem from a woman between 18 and 29 years old in good health.

This clonotype was observed many times. The V call is TRBV29-1, the J call TRBJ2-1; 8 nucleotides match TRBD1. The CDR3 length is 14 residues. After removal of 7 bases from V and 4 bases from J, the junction contained 9 bases not matched to a gene. CDR1 is SQVTM, CDR2 ANQGSEA, per germline. The CDR3 nucleotides are TGCAGCGGTGTAGGACAGGGTATATACAATGAGCAGTTCTTC. It yields the protein CSGVGQGIYNEQFF.

The chain couples TRBV5-5 to TRBJ1-1; D unresolved. Germline loops: CDR1 SGHKS, CDR2 YYEKEE (reference sequence). V was clipped by 1 base and J by 7 bases, with 5 bases between them. CDR3 size: 11 residues. The CDR3 DNA is TGTGCCAGCAGCTTGAGTATTGAAGCTTTCTTT. It codes for CASSLSIEAFF. Drawing the rest from reference TRBV5-5 and TRBJ1-1, the complete variable domain is DAGVTQSPTHLIKTRGQQVTLRCSPISGHKSVSWYQQVLGQGPQFIFQYYEKEERGRGNFPDRFSARQFPNYSSELNVNALLLGDSALYLCASSLSIEAFFGQGTRLTVV.

The chain carries TRBV20-1 and TRBJ1-2, with D maybe TRBD1 (6 bases). The germline gives CDR1 DFQATT, CDR2 SNEGSKA (reference sequence). The CDR3 totals 14 residues. The ends were cut back, 3 bases at V and 2 bases at J, with 13 bases in the middle. Here the CDR3 DNA reads TGCAGTGCTAGTGGGCTGCAGGGGAACTATGGCTACACCTTC. Protein product: CSASGLQGNYGYTF.